This TCR beta chain was captured by sequencing in a study of blood T cell repertoires in COVID-19 (dated by TCRdb to about 2020). In terms of the full investigation: The collaborator samples originated in the United States, Italy and Spain and spanned the acute and convalescent phases of COVID-19. Deeply sampled blood TCRbeta repertoires from subjects exposed to, actively infected with, or recovered from COVID-19 were included in the dataset. A freely available public database, intended as a resource for researchers studying the immune response to SARS-CoV-2, is where the repertoires were released. A de-identified subject ID, COVID-19 status, age in years and sex were almost always included in the sample metadata. The samples were drawn from the first 160 participants of the ongoing ImmuneRACE study and from 950 to 1,500 subjects provided by 6 global collaborators. Where available, HLA class I and class II types were taken from metadata supplied by the sample provider and were not determined by assay-based typing. The prospective study material was composed of cDNA or gDNA derived from T cells, B-cell-depleted T cells, or PBMCs. Points the paper makes about the study in general: Clinical and demographic metadata were provided uncurated, with the amount varying by source and participant.

TCRbeta CDR3 regions were amplified from genomic DNA by means of the immunoSEQ Assay, a bias-controlled multiplex PCR. In the source study's methods: The number of nucleated cells in each sample was estimated by amplification of reference gene primers within the assay. Sequence reads were collapsed and filtered to measure the absolute abundance of every unique TCRbeta CDR3 rearrangement. For each sample, productive Simpson clonality was calculated as the square root of Simpson's diversity index over productive rearrangements. As stored in TCRdb, this immuneACCESS dataset retains in-frame rearrangements with V and J assigned. A fraction of the clones does not appear; measured against another copy, unresolved V genes explain less than half of the discrepancy, and the remainder lacks a known reason. V, J and clone size are those of that table, while D and trimming were read from the DNA. This sample lists around 250,000 clones; approximately 81% were detected once. The ten largest clones capture 3.1% of the sample.

A remark on this clone: Its antigen is still unknown. Sequence at one end of the junction differs from germline and may be a read error.

Whole blood was collected in K2EDTA tubes by collaborating institutions according to the institutions' own protocols. For TCRbeta analysis, collaborators shipped samples in one of three forms: frozen whole blood, isolated PBMCs, or DNA extracted from either of those sample types. Including the terminal cysteine and phenylalanine, the CDR3 comprises 14 residues. The read is trimmed to its CDR3 DNA, 42 bases read in frame from base 1. CDR1 and CDR2 were assigned from the germline V gene (reference sequence) as SSHAT and FNYEAQ. Here the chain combines TRBV7-7 and TRBJ2-7; 10 of the junction bases match TRBD1. The source is a young woman with acute or convalescent COVID-19. The sequencing input was peripheral blood. The sequence in DNA is TGTGCTAGCAGCAAAGGGACAGGGGTCGGGGTGCAGTACTTC. Its product reads: CASSKGTGVGVQYF.